The 27 T cell receptor beta chains presented below share a single source sample, sequenced in a study of OX40 agonist ivuxolimab in advanced cancers. Library generation was performed with the immunoSEQ multiplex PCR assay. TCRdb took this table from immuneACCESS and kept in-frame rearrangements with V and J called. Such tables lack part of the clones; where checked against another copy, unresolved V genes explain under half of the gap, and the rest is unexplained. For this sample there are approximately 60,000 clones; around 80% appear just once. The top ten hold approximately 3.1% of the sample. The sequencing used CD4+ or CD8+ T cells sorted from blood, collected in a trial of the OX40 agonist ivuxolimab. The receptors come from an adult with an advanced solid tumor such as melanoma, head and neck, liver or kidney cancer.

This chain uses TRBV14 with TRBJ2-7; the D is unclear. V was pared by 2 bases and J by 4 bases, with 9 bases between. Germline V lookup: CDR1 SGHDN, CDR2 FVKESK. This CDR3 is 13 amino acids long. The CDR3: CASSQFISYEQYF. CDR3 nucleotide sequence: TGTGCCAGCAGCCAATTTATTTCGTACGAGCAGTACTTC.

The chain recombines TRBV2 with TRBJ2-7; TRBD1 matches 9 bases. With 8 bases clipped from V and 3 bases from J, the junction kept 5 bases outside the gene matches. CDR1 and CDR2 from the germline V gene are SNHLY and FYNNEI. The CDR3 sequence is 13 residues long. DNA of the CDR3: TGTGCCAGCGATGGGACAGGGCTCTACGAGCAGTACTTC. Protein sequence: CASDGTGLYEQYF.

This clone was counted a single time. The CDR3 DNA is TGTGCCAGCTCACCCCTACTGACCGATGAAGCTTTCTTT. Protein sequence: CASSPLLTDEAFF. V and J are TRBV18 and TRBJ1-1; unclear D gene. Trimming cost V 3 bases and J 7 bases, with 12 bases left between them. Germline V gives CDR1 KGHSH, CDR2 LQKENI. The CDR3 is 13 residues long.

The gene calls are TRBV30 and TRBJ1-4; no clear D gene. Trimming pared 0 bases from V and 6 bases from J, leaving 8 bases between. The germline CDR1 and CDR2 sequences are GTSNPN and SVGIG (reference sequence). CDR3 length: 13 amino acids. The CDR3 sequence is CAWSVRGDEKLFF. CDR3 coding DNA: TGTGCCTGGAGTGTACGCGGGGATGAAAAACTGTTTTTT. Complete variable domain (other parts from reference TRBV30 and TRBJ1-4): SQTIHQWPATLVQPVGSPLSLECTVEGTSNPNLYWYRQAAGRGLQLLFYSVGIGQISSEVPQNLSASRPQDRQFILSSKKLLLSDSGFYLCAWSVRGDEKLFFGSGTQLSVL.

The chain carries TRBV27 and TRBJ1-6; D perhaps matches TRBD1 (6 bases). The CDR3 sequence is 14 residues long. Germline V gives CDR1 MNHEY, CDR2 SMNVEV (reference sequence). Trimming shortened V by 6 bases and J by 7 bases, and 13 bases separated the two germline ends. CDR3 DNA sequence: TGTGCCAGCAGAACTCCGGACAGAAATTCACCCCTCCACTTT. This translates into CASRTPDRNSPLHF.

Concerning this clone itself: Other DNA sequences from this sample encode an identical CDR3 as well. V usage is TRBV7-2 and J usage is TRBJ2-7, with D perhaps TRBD2 (5 bases). Trimming left V 5 bases short and J 6 bases short, with 11 bases between. Germline loops: CDR1 SGHTA, CDR2 FQGNSA. The CDR3 has 12 residues. The CDR3 region has the DNA TGTGCCAGCAGCCTGAGCGGATCCGAGCAGTACTTC. Encoded protein: CASSLSGSEQYF. Full variable domain (missing parts from reference TRBV7-2 and TRBJ2-7): GAGVSQSPSNKVTEKGKDVELRCDPISGHTALYWYRQSLGQGLEFLIYFQGNSAPDKSGLPSDRFSAERTGGSVSTLTIQRTQQEDSAVYLCASSLSGSEQYFGPGTRLTVT.

The V gene is TRBV7-9, the J gene TRBJ1-2, with D tentatively TRBD1 (6 bases). CDR1 SEHNR and CDR2 FQNEAQ come from the germline V gene (reference sequence). The CDR3 totals 13 residues. V gave up 5 bases and J gave up 6 bases, with 13 bases separating them. The CDR3 DNA sequence: TGTGCCAGCAGCGAATCGGGGGGCGATGGCTACACCTTC. It yields the protein CASSESGGDGYTF.

The chain carries TRBV6-1 and TRBJ1-2; D gene ambiguous. The V gene's germline CDR1 is MNHNS and CDR2 SASEGT. This CDR3 has 13 amino acids. With 2 bases removed from V and 8 bases from J, the gap between germline ends came to 12 bases. The CDR3 is CASSEPRLLGYTF. The CDR3 nucleotides are TGTGCCAGCAGTGAACCCAGGCTCTTGGGCTACACCTTC.

The V call is TRBV7-9, the J call TRBJ1-2; D uncertain. CDR3 length equals 13 residues. The germline V gene encodes CDR1 SEHNR and CDR2 FQNEAQ (reference sequence). V was shortened by 1 base and J by 7 bases, with 10 bases between the two germline ends. The CDR3 coding sequence is TGTGCCAGCAGCTTAGTAAGCTTGCTTGGCTACACCTTC. Translation gives CASSLVSLLGYTF. Full variable domain (outside the CDR3, taken from reference TRBV7-9 and TRBJ1-2): DTGVSQNPRHKITKRGQNVTFRCDPISEHNRLYWYRQTLGQGPEFLTYFQNEAQLEKSRLLSDRFSAERPKGSFSTLEIQRTEQGDSAMYLCASSLVSLLGYTFGSGTRLTVV.

As DNA, the CDR3 is TGTGCCAGCAGTGCACCTCGATCACAGGGAGGTAGGGTCAATGAGCAGTTCTTC. This sequence encodes CASSAPRSQGGRVNEQFF. V gene TRBV27 combines with J gene TRBJ2-1; D assignment may be TRBD1 or TRBD2 (6 bases each). There are 18 residues in the CDR3. Per the germline V gene, CDR1 is MNHEY and CDR2 is SMNVEV (reference sequence). Trimming removed 5 bases at V and 6 bases at J, with 26 bases between.

This clone was seen a single time. The chain recombines TRBV11-3 with TRBJ2-7; D might be TRBD1 (6 bases). The CDR3 has 14 residues. CDR1 SGHNT and CDR2 YENEEA come from the germline V gene. The V gene lost 2 bases and the J gene lost 2 bases, with 10 bases spanning the gap. The CDR3 loop reads CASSLKGHPYEQYF. The CDR3 DNA follows: TGTGCCAGCAGCTTAAAGGGACACCCCTACGAGCAGTACTTC. The complete variable domain, with remaining parts taken from reference TRBV11-3 and TRBJ2-7, reads EAGVVQSPRYKIIEKKQPVAFWCNPISGHNTLYWYLQNLGQGPELLIRYENEEAVDDSQLPKDRFSAERLKGVDSTLKIQPAELGDSAVYLCASSLKGHPYEQYFGPGTRLTVT.

V and J are TRBV11-3 and TRBJ2-7; 9 nucleotides agree with TRBD1. Germline CDR1 is SGHNT and CDR2 is YENEEA. V lost 5 bases, J lost 7 bases, and 12 bases stayed unmatched. The CDR3 spans 15 residues. The CDR3: CASSPRDRESREQYF. The CDR3 coding sequence is TGTGCCAGCAGCCCAAGGGACAGGGAGAGTCGGGAGCAGTACTTC.

This chain connects TRBV6-5 to TRBJ1-2, with TRBD1 matching over 7 bases. Germline loops: CDR1 MNHEY, CDR2 SVGAGI. The J segment lost 7 bases and the V segment lost 7 bases, leaving 12 bases of the junction unmatched. The CDR3 extends over 14 amino acids. The DNA of the CDR3 is TGTGCCAGCAAGATGGACAGGCGCTGGGGTGGCTACACCTTC. It translates to CASKMDRRWGGYTF.

A single count supports this clone. J is TRBJ2-6 and V is TRBV28, with D unclear. Trimming cost V 6 bases and J 2 bases, with 2 bases left between them. The CDR3 consists of 12 residues. Per the germline V gene, CDR1 is MDHEN and CDR2 is SYDVKM. The CDR3: CASSPGANVLTF. The CDR3 nucleotides read TGTGCCAGCAGCCCTGGGGCCAACGTCCTGACTTTC.

In this sample, this clone turned up once. The rearrangement joins TRBV6-5 to TRBJ1-5; TRBD1 matches at 9 bases. V gave up 2 bases and J gave up 2 bases; unmatched junction bases: 1. This CDR3 is built from 15 residues. Per germline, CDR1 MNHEY and CDR2 SVGAGI. The CDR3 is CASSYRDRGNQPQHF. Written as DNA, the CDR3 is TGTGCCAGCAGTTACAGGGACAGGGGCAATCAGCCCCAGCATTTT.

This clone has only a few counts. The rearrangement joins TRBV6-4 to TRBJ1-1, with D hard to call. Germline V gene lookup returns CDR1 MRHNA and CDR2 SNTAGT. There are 16 residues in the CDR3. The V end lost 0 bases, the J end lost 3 bases, and 14 bases lay between the germline ends. In DNA form, the CDR3 reads TGTGCCAGCAGTGACTCGAACTGGGATCCCGACACTGAAGCTTTCTTT. This gives the protein CASSDSNWDPDTEAFF.

In its sample, this clone was seen once. The V gene is TRBV6-1, the J gene TRBJ1-1; 8 positions match TRBD1. V shed 4 bases and J 0 bases; nucleotides not matched to a gene: 7. The CDR3 length is 16 residues. Germline V gene data show CDR1 as MNHNS and CDR2 as SASEGT. In DNA form, the CDR3 reads TGTGCCAGCAGTGGAAACAGGGGGGCCTTGAACACTGAAGCTTTCTTT. It encodes CASSGNRGALNTEAFF.

V gene TRBV1 combines with J gene TRBJ2-7; the table's D call, TRBD2, has no DNA check behind it. TRBV1 is labeled a pseudogene. The CDR3 loop spans 16 amino acids. CDR3 amino acids: CTSSQDGTSGYYEQYF. The CDR3 coding sequence is TGCACCAGCAGCCAAGATGGCACTAGCGGATACTACGAGCAGTACTTC.

Written as DNA, the CDR3 is TGCGCCAGCAGCCAAGAACTGACAGGCGGTTACGAGCAGTACTTC. Its protein product is CASSQELTGGYEQYF. V is TRBV4-1 and J is TRBJ2-7, with D maybe TRBD1 (6 bases). Germline V gene sequence: CDR1 MGHRA, CDR2 YSYEKL. The CDR3 is made up of 15 amino acids. V dropped 0 bases and J dropped 4 bases, with 13 bases sitting between them.

This rearrangement joins TRBV27 to TRBJ1-2; 7 nucleotides match TRBD1. The CDR3 extends over 16 amino acids. The trim removed 3 bases at V and 3 bases at J, leaving 10 bases unmatched. CDR1 is MNHEY, CDR2 SMNVEV, per germline (reference sequence). The CDR3 DNA reads as TGTGCCAGCAGTTTTACAGGGGTCGGAGCTCACTATGGCTACACCTTC. It encodes CASSFTGVGAHYGYTF.

V usage is TRBV5-1 and J usage is TRBJ1-2; 7 nucleotides align to TRBD1. The germline V gene has CDR1 SGHRS and CDR2 YFSETQ. J lost 0 bases, V lost 1 base, and 6 bases had no gene match. CDR3 length equals 16 residues. In nucleotides, the CDR3 is TGCGCCAGCAGCTTGTTAGGGACAGAAGCTAACTATGGCTACACCTTC. This sequence encodes CASSLLGTEANYGYTF.

This clone was counted ten times or more. The chain recombines TRBV28 with TRBJ2-3; D uncertain. CDR3 length: 12 residues. Trimming stripped 4 bases from V and 6 bases from J, with 8 bases between. In germline, CDR1 is MDHEN, CDR2 SYDVKM. CDR3 residues: CASSSEVDTQYF. CDR3 DNA: TGTGCCAGCAGTTCCGAGGTGGATACGCAGTATTTT.

A few counts support this clone. The rearrangement joins TRBV5-1 to TRBJ1-2, with D uncertain. V dropped 0 bases and J dropped 6 bases, with 9 bases sitting between them. Germline V gene lookup returns CDR1 SGHRS and CDR2 YFSETQ. This CDR3 contains 13 residues. CDR3 DNA sequence: TGCGCCAGCAGCTTGGCCACACACGATGGCTACACCTTC. It encodes CASSLATHDGYTF.

This clone was detected only a few times. The CDR3 spells CAWSSGTSRFF. DNA for the CDR3: TGTGCCTGGAGTTCCGGGACCAGCCGGTTCTTC. The chain recombines TRBV30 with TRBJ2-1, with D perhaps given as TRBD1 or TRBD2 (5 bases each). Trimming pared 2 bases from V and 15 bases from J, leaving 14 bases between. The CDR3 is 11 residues long. The V gene's germline CDR1 is GTSNPN and CDR2 SVGIG (reference sequence).

The V and J genes are TRBV13 and TRBJ1-2, with TRBD1 matching over 8 bases. Trimming cost V 5 bases and J 4 bases; bases outside gene matches: 6. This CDR3 has 14 amino acids. The V gene's germline CDR1 is PRHDT and CDR2 FYEKMQ (reference sequence). CDR3 loop: CASSHLTGGYGYTF. CDR3 nucleotide sequence: TGTGCCAGCAGCCACCTAACAGGGGGCTATGGCTACACCTTC.

The V and J genes are TRBV30 and TRBJ1-5, with D uncertain. There are 11 residues in the CDR3. Looked up from germline, CDR1 is GTSNPN and CDR2 is SVGIG (reference sequence). Trimming removed 0 bases from V and 11 bases from J, with 8 bases in between. CDR3 DNA: TGTGCCTGGAGTGTCGGGAAGGCCCAGCATTTT. Its translation is CAWSVGKAQHF.

This clone came up a few times. V is TRBV30 and J is TRBJ1-5; no clear D. Trimming removed 7 bases from V and 7 bases from J, with 17 bases in between. Germline values: CDR1 GTSNPN, CDR2 SVGIG (reference sequence). The CDR3 has 13 residues. CDR3 bases: TGTGCCTACCGCTCTGGGGTCGGCCAGCCCCAGCATTTT. This encodes CAYRSGVGQPQHF.